This T cell receptor (beta chain) originates from a study of T cells after yellow fever vaccination. This clonotype was found a few times. TCRdb independently ran MiXCR on the 5' RACE reads; one entry per CDR3 protein. The data hold 620,000 or so distinct CDR3 sequences, with 12% observed a single time. CDR3 length equals 15 residues. The ends were cut back, 7 bases at V and 0 bases at J, with 12 bases in the middle. CDR1 and CDR2 from the germline V gene are SGHAT and FQNNGV. The source was PBMCs, collected on the day of the yellow fever booster vaccination. This TCR was recovered from a man aged 25-45 years who received the YFV17D yellow fever vaccine. The gene calls are TRBV11-2 and TRBJ1-4; D is ambiguous. CDR3 DNA sequence: TGTGCCAGCACCCCCGGTAGTGCAACTAATGAAAAACTGTTTTTT. It codes for CASTPGSATNEKLFF.